The sequence of this TCR beta chain was determined in a study of blood T cell repertoires in COVID-19. As for the study in general: PBMCs, B-cell-depleted T cells, or T cells were the source of the cDNA or gDNA that made up the material.

Original data processing: Estimated nucleated cell counts came from reference gene primer amplification. Here immunoSEQ multiplex PCR was the method, and the copy in TCRdb shows in-frame clones only, minus some. D and trimming were read from the DNA, whereas the V and J calls and clone size are those reported in that table. Of around 460,000 clones in the sample, approximately 90% were seen once. Germline V gives CDR1 LNHDA, CDR2 SQIVND (reference sequence). The CDR3 length is 15 residues. The ends were cut back, 3 bases at V and 7 bases at J, with 16 bases in the middle. Seattle patients were enrolled during active infection and followed longitudinally.

The sample comprised peripheral blood. The chain links TRBV19 to TRBJ1-5; D might be TRBD1 (6 bases). This receptor was taken from a young man with COVID-19, enrolled during active disease. The CDR3 loop reads CASSIVDPRGQPQHF. The DNA of the CDR3 is TGTGCCAGTAGTATTGTAGATCCGAGGGGGCAGCCCCAGCATTTT.